Listed below are T cell receptor beta chains from one sample, sequenced in a study of Graves' ophthalmopathy and Graves' hyperthyroidism. MiXCR was run by TCRdb on the multiplex PCR reads, yielding one entry per CDR3 protein. Here the sample spans over a million distinct CDR3 sequences, less than 45% being singletons. Material: peripheral blood or thyroid tissue (not recorded which). Source of these receptors: an adult man with Graves' hyperthyroidism. The CDR3 runs from the conserved cysteine through the conserved F or W. Each record gives: CDR3 length, V gene, D gene, CDR3 protein. D genes are given only for firm matches.

CDR3 length: 14; V gene: TRBV6-5; D gene: TRBD1; CDR3 protein: CASRQGFSSYEQYF
CDR3 length: 14; V gene: TRBV4-1; D gene: TRBD1; CDR3 protein: CASSQGDRGYEQYF
CDR3 length: 15; V gene: TRBV11-2; D gene: NA; CDR3 protein: CASRHAGEAGNTIYF
CDR3 length: 14; V gene: TRBV7-9; D gene: NA; CDR3 protein: CASSLVRKPYEQYF
CDR3 length: 14; V gene: TRBV6-5; D gene: NA; CDR3 protein: CASSSTGGSQPQHF
CDR3 length: 15; V gene: TRBV5-1; D gene: TRBD1; CDR3 protein: CASSLYRGDGHEAFF
CDR3 length: 13; V gene: TRBV6-5; D gene: NA; CDR3 protein: CASSEALRDRTYF
CDR3 length: 15; V gene: TRBV10-2; D gene: TRBD2; CDR3 protein: CASSVETSGNMQQYF
CDR3 length: 13; V gene: TRBV7-9; D gene: NA; CDR3 protein: CASSSTSYNEQFF
CDR3 length: 14; V gene: TRBV9; D gene: NA; CDR3 protein: CASGNEGGSYEQYF
CDR3 length: 13; V gene: TRBV28; D gene: TRBD1; CDR3 protein: CASRPGQRYEQYF
CDR3 length: 13; V gene: TRBV10-1; D gene: NA; CDR3 protein: CASKSGDNQPQHF
CDR3 length: 15; V gene: TRBV6-5; D gene: NA; CDR3 protein: CASTKKEHRNTEAFF
CDR3 length: 16; V gene: TRBV2; D gene: NA; CDR3 protein: CASSQVLAMNTGELFF
CDR3 length: 17; V gene: TRBV7-8; D gene: NA; CDR3 protein: CASSHVGQGSNNSPLHF
CDR3 length: 15; V gene: TRBV7-9; D gene: TRBD1; CDR3 protein: CASSSGTGWQETQYF
CDR3 length: 15; V gene: TRBV5-6; D gene: NA; CDR3 protein: CASSLLGPSTDTQYF
CDR3 length: 14; V gene: TRBV28; D gene: NA; CDR3 protein: CASIGRGRSGELFF
CDR3 length: 14; V gene: TRBV12-3/TRBV12-4; D gene: TRBD1; CDR3 protein: CASRVGGTGETQYF
CDR3 length: 16; V gene: TRBV10-2; D gene: TRBD2; CDR3 protein: CACSAVLAGVSYEQYF
CDR3 length: 15; V gene: TRBV20-1; D gene: TRBD1; CDR3 protein: CSASSGTGTGYEQYF
CDR3 length: 13; V gene: TRBV18; D gene: TRBD1; CDR3 protein: CASSHRGTETQYF
CDR3 length: 18; V gene: TRBV7-9; D gene: NA; CDR3 protein: CASSRNFFRDSGANVLTF
CDR3 length: 18; V gene: TRBV4-3; D gene: TRBD1; CDR3 protein: CASSQDGTGGAGDYGYTF
CDR3 length: 14; V gene: TRBV7-2; D gene: TRBD1; CDR3 protein: CASSFTGVGNTIYF
CDR3 length: 14; V gene: TRBV19; D gene: NA; CDR3 protein: CASSLPQGNQPQHF
CDR3 length: 15; V gene: TRBV20-1; D gene: NA; CDR3 protein: CSARVKGLQTYEQYF
CDR3 length: 13; V gene: TRBV6-5; D gene: TRBD2; CDR3 protein: CASRLGLAGEVHF